These 22 T cell receptor beta chains share one sample of origin, sequenced in a study of cytotoxic CD8 clonotypes in ibrutinib-treated CLL. Sequenced by immunoSEQ multiplex PCR; TCRdb stores in-frame clones only, minus some. The data hold over 250,000 clones, with 70% to 80% observed a single time. The starting material was PBMCs, obtained at disease progression, from a patient treated with ibrutinib. All receptors come from a human donor with chronic lymphocytic leukemia.

V and J are TRBV21-1 and TRBJ1-5; TRBD1 is the table's D call, not checked against the DNA. TRBV21-1 is reported as a pseudogene. The CDR3 length is 17 residues. CDR3 bases: TGTGCCAGCAGCAAACCTCCGCCAGGTGTTTACAATCAGCCCCAGCATTTT. Translated, it gives CASSKPPPGVYNQPQHF.

The chain carries TRBV5-6 and TRBJ2-7; D is ambiguous. The V end lost 2 bases, the J end lost 1 base, and 10 bases lay between the germline ends. The CDR3 has 14 residues. Looked up from germline, CDR1 is SGHDT and CDR2 is YYEEEE. CDR3 DNA sequence: TGTGCCAGCAGCTTTGTGGCCGGTTCCTACGAGCAGTACTTC. Protein sequence: CASSFVAGSYEQYF.

As DNA, the CDR3 is TGTGCCAGTAGTATTGGAGGAGGGGGCTACACCTTC. Amino acid sequence: CASSIGGGGYTF. V gene TRBV19 combines with J gene TRBJ1-2; D is uncertain. V gave up 3 bases and J gave up 8 bases, with 10 bases separating them. This CDR3 spans 12 amino acids. CDR1 LNHDA and CDR2 SQIVND come from the germline V gene (reference sequence).

V usage is TRBV7-8 and J usage is TRBJ2-3; 8 nucleotides align to TRBD2. V shed 4 bases, J shed 4 bases, and the junction held 10 bases outside the gene matches. The CDR3 runs 16 residues. Looked up from germline, CDR1 is SGHVS and CDR2 is FQNEAQ. Here the CDR3 DNA reads TGTGCCAGCAGCTCTTCAAGCGGGAGCTACCCAGATACGCAGTATTTT. Translation: CASSSSSGSYPDTQYF.

V and J are TRBV11-2 and TRBJ2-2, with 7 bases lining up with TRBD2. Germline V CDR1 and CDR2: SGHAT, FQNNGV. J gave up 2 bases and V 6 bases, and 6 bases lay outside the gene matches. CDR3 length equals 15 residues. The CDR3 region is CASRAGLVNTGELFF. CDR3 nucleotide sequence: TGTGCCAGCAGAGCGGGACTCGTAAACACCGGGGAGCTGTTTTTT.

In this sample, this clone turned up once. This chain joins TRBV6-1 and TRBJ1-2, with D perhaps TRBD1 (5 bases). V lost 3 bases and J lost 0, with 14 bases in between. Germline V gives CDR1 MNHNS, CDR2 SASEGT. The CDR3 sequence is 16 residues long. CDR3 in amino acids: CASSDMPRGANYGYTF. The CDR3 DNA follows: TGTGCCAGCAGTGACATGCCAAGGGGAGCTAACTATGGCTACACCTTC.

V is TRBV27 and J is TRBJ2-7; D remains unclear. There are 19 residues in the CDR3. Germline CDR1 reads MNHEY; CDR2 reads SMNVEV (reference sequence). Trimming cost V 2 bases and J 2 bases, with 25 bases left between them. CDR3 amino acids: CASSLLSLGKGPGTYEQYF. The CDR3 DNA reads as TGTGCCAGCAGTTTACTATCATTGGGAAAAGGTCCTGGTACCTACGAGCAGTACTTC.

The rearrangement links TRBV5-6 to TRBJ2-3, with D hard to call. Trimming removed 2 bases at V and 2 bases at J, with 3 bases between. The germline V gene has CDR1 SGHDT and CDR2 YYEEEE. This CDR3 contains 12 residues. DNA of the CDR3: TGTGCCAGCAGCTTCGTCACAGATACGCAGTATTTT. It yields the protein CASSFVTDTQYF.

The rearrangement links TRBV5-6 to TRBJ2-7, with 11 bases lining up with TRBD1. Germline CDR1 is SGHDT and CDR2 is YYEEEE. The CDR3 contains 14 residues. Losses at the gene ends were 1 base for V and 7 bases for J; bases not matched to a gene: 4. CDR3 sequence: CASSLWTGGDEQYF. The DNA of the CDR3 is TGTGCCAGCAGCTTGTGGACAGGGGGCGATGAGCAGTACTTC. The entire variable domain, with the rest obtained from reference TRBV5-6 and TRBJ2-7, is as follows: DAGVTQSPTHLIKTRGQQVTLRCSPKSGHDTVSWYQQALGQGPQFIFQYYEEEERQRGNFPDRFSGHQFPNYSSELNVNALLLGDSALYLCASSLWTGGDEQYFGPGTRLTVT.

The chain employs TRBV10-3 and TRBJ2-7, with D possibly being TRBD2 (6 bases). V was trimmed by 7 bases and J by 1 base, leaving 11 bases between them. CDR1 is ENHRY and CDR2 is SYGVKD in the germline V gene. The CDR3 runs 13 residues. CDR3: CAIMSSESYEQYF. In DNA form, the CDR3 reads TGTGCCATCATGTCTAGCGAGTCCTACGAGCAGTACTTC.

The J gene is TRBJ1-4, the V gene TRBV15, with 9 bases that match TRBD1. CDR1 is LNHNV and CDR2 is YYDKDF in the germline V gene (reference sequence). This CDR3 region has 18 residues. V gave up 5 bases and J gave up 0 bases; unmatched junction bases: 10. For the CDR3, the DNA is TGTGCCACCAGCCTTCTTTGGGGACAGGGAACAACTAATGAAAAACTGTTTTTT. Amino acids: CATSLLWGQGTTNEKLFF.

This clone was picked up a small number of times. The rearrangement uses TRBV28 and TRBJ1-2; perhaps TRBD1 as D (6 bases). The CDR3 has 13 amino acids. The germline gives CDR1 MDHEN, CDR2 SYDVKM. The V end lost 8 bases, the J end lost 6 bases, and 16 bases lay between the germline ends. The CDR3 nucleotides read TGTGCCAGCCGACAGGCTGAAGGACATGGCTACACCTTC. This translates into CASRQAEGHGYTF.

The chain couples TRBV6-5 to TRBJ1-4; TRBD1 matches 7 bases. Germline CDR1 is MNHEY and CDR2 is SVGAGI. The trim removed 1 base at V and 7 bases at J, leaving 6 bases unmatched. The CDR3 runs to 15 residues. The CDR3 is CASSYFSQGGEKLFF. The CDR3 DNA reads as TGTGCCAGCAGTTACTTTAGTCAGGGGGGTGAAAAACTGTTTTTT.

The V call is TRBV6-1, the J call TRBJ1-6; TRBD1 might be the D (5 bases). V was cut by 10 bases and J by 7 bases, with 20 bases left in between. Germline values: CDR1 MNHNS, CDR2 SASEGT. There are 15 residues in the CDR3. The CDR3 reads CANNKDAGSNSPLHF. CDR3 DNA: TGTGCCAACAATAAGGATGCAGGGTCGAATTCACCCCTCCACTTT.

The gene calls are TRBV1 and TRBJ1-5; TRBD1, the table's D call, was not compared with the DNA. TRBV1 is described as a pseudogene. This CDR3 spans 17 amino acids. CDR3 in amino acids: CTSSFTGTGEPFQPQHF. The CDR3, as DNA: TGCACCAGCAGTTTTACCGGGACAGGGGAGCCTTTTCAGCCCCAGCATTTT.

The genes are TRBV5-6 and TRBJ2-5; tentatively, D is TRBD1 (5 bases). CDR1 SGHDT and CDR2 YYEEEE come from the germline V gene. The CDR3 totals 14 residues. Trimming removed 5 bases from V and 0 bases from J, with 11 bases in between. CDR3 sequence (DNA): TGTGCCAGCAGTCCTACAGGAAACCAAGAGACCCAGTACTTC. Its translation is CASSPTGNQETQYF.

The chain uses TRBV18 and TRBJ2-4; possibly TRBD2 for D (6 bases). CDR1 and CDR2 from the germline V gene are KGHSH and LQKENI. The CDR3 is 14 amino acids. Trimming shortened V by 2 bases and J by 8 bases, and 13 bases separated the two germline ends. In DNA form, the CDR3 reads TGTGCCAGCTCACCAACCGGGGGTTGGGACATTCAGTACTTC. It specifies CASSPTGGWDIQYF.

The rearrangement links TRBV13 to TRBJ2-7; D possibly corresponds to TRBD1 (6 bases). Germline V CDR1 and CDR2: PRHDT, FYEKMQ (reference sequence). V lost 3 bases and J 3 bases, leaving 15 bases between the germline ends. The CDR3 length is 15 residues. In DNA form, the CDR3 reads TGTGCCAGCAGCTTGGGGACAAGAAAAGACTACGAGCAGTACTTC. It codes for CASSLGTRKDYEQYF.

A few counts support this clone. V gene TRBV15 combines with J gene TRBJ2-2; D ambiguous. This CDR3 is built from 13 residues. V gave up 2 bases and J gave up 7 bases, with 8 bases separating them. From germline, CDR1 is LNHNV and CDR2 YYDKDF (reference sequence). CDR3 nucleotide sequence: TGTGCCACCAGCAGACGGAAGGTCGGGGAGCTGTTTTTT. Translating it yields CATSRRKVGELFF.

The sample holds one count of this clone. The rearrangement uses TRBV28 and TRBJ2-7; 13 bases map to TRBD2. Germline V gene data show CDR1 as MDHEN and CDR2 as SYDVKM. This CDR3 comprises 15 residues. The junction had 5 bases not matched to a gene; V was cut back by 5 bases and J by 4 bases. The CDR3 sequence: CASSPWTSGSYEQYF. The CDR3 nucleotides read TGTGCCAGCAGTCCATGGACTAGCGGGAGTTACGAGCAGTACTTC.

The genes are TRBV5-4 and TRBJ1-1; 7 bases fit TRBD1. Germline V gene data show CDR1 as SGHNT and CDR2 as YYREEE (reference sequence). The V segment lost 0 bases and the J segment 1 base; nucleotides outside the gene matches: 0. This CDR3 is built from 14 residues. The CDR3 is CASSLGDRNTEAFF. CDR3 in DNA: TGTGCCAGCAGCTTGGGGGACAGGAACACTGAAGCTTTCTTT. The entire variable domain, with the rest obtained from reference TRBV5-4 and TRBJ1-1, is as follows: ETGVTQSPTHLIKTRGQQVTLRCSSQSGHNTVSWYQQALGQGPQFIFQYYREEENGRGNFPPRFSGLQFPNYSSELNVNALELDDSALYLCASSLGDRNTEAFFGQGTRLTVV.

The chain carries TRBV2 and TRBJ2-3, with no clear D. V lost 5 bases, J lost 2 bases, and 2 bases lay in between. Germline CDR1 SNHLY, CDR2 FYNNEI. This CDR3 contains 11 residues. CDR3 nucleotide sequence: TGTGCCAGCAGTTACACAGATACGCAGTATTTT. Residues: CASSYTDTQYF.